This T cell receptor beta chain came from a study of blood T cell repertoires in COVID-19. Study-wide background: PBMCs, B-cell-depleted T cells, or T cells provided the cDNA or gDNA that made up the material.

Produced via immunoSEQ multiplex PCR; TCRdb's table is partial and in-frame only. The sample includes 150,000 to 200,000 clones, around four fifths of them seen just once. The V and J ends lost 4 bases and 5 bases, in that order; junction bases with no gene match: 11. The germline gives CDR1 MNHEY, CDR2 SMNVEV (reference sequence). The CDR3 is 18 amino acids. The specimen was peripheral blood. The source is a human donor in a cohort sampled during active COVID-19. The chain has TRBV27 and TRBJ2-3; TRBD2 matches 14 bases. The CDR3: CASSSRRLAGGPGDTQYF. CDR3 DNA sequence: TGTGCCAGCAGTTCCCGCCGACTAGCGGGGGGGCCAGGAGATACGCAGTATTTT.